This T cell receptor (beta chain) was documented in a study of neoadjuvant nivolumab and ipilimumab in lung cancer (dated by TCRdb to between 2020 and 2021). About the study as a whole: Nivolumab was administered intravenously at 3 mg/kg on days 1, 15 and 29, and in the combination arm ipilimumab 1 mg/kg was added on day 1 only. A total of 44 patients with operable NSCLC were treated in the trial, with about 23 randomized to nivolumab monotherapy and about 21 randomized to nivolumab plus ipilimumab. The primary trial endpoint was the major pathologic response (MPR) rate in the intention-to-treat population in each study arm. The study compared TCR repertoires in pretherapy (baseline) peripheral blood with TCR repertoires in tumors resected at surgery after neoadjuvant immune checkpoint blockade. Matched pretherapy and resected tumor pairs were analyzed from seven patients, of whom four had been treated with nivolumab and three with nivolumab plus ipilimumab. Points the paper makes about the study in general: From pretherapy to surgery, increases in tumor T-cell richness and clonality were observed in three of three dual-therapy tumors but in only two of four nivolumab-treated tumors. Resected tumors had greater TCR richness and clonality than tumor-adjacent uninvolved lung, and increases were observed in more dual-therapy-treated tumors. No significant correlation was found between TCR clonality and pathologic tumor regression, and only one major-pathologic-response sample was available for the clonality analysis. Richness in tumors resected after neoadjuvant therapy showed a positive correlation with pretherapy blood TCR richness (Spearman R = 0.82). A small number of samples was subjected to TCR sequencing.

Concerning this clone itself: Its antigen is still unknown. Base qualities were left out, and no much larger clone turns up one base away.

The time point label, read with the paper, signifies: at surgical resection after neoadjuvant nivolumab +/- ipilimumab. Samples were obtained from the phase 2 randomized NEOSTAR trial, in which neoadjuvant nivolumab or nivolumab plus ipilimumab followed by surgery was tested in operable NSCLC. The library was made by the immunoSEQ multiplex PCR assay. In the source study's methods: Repertoires were summarized in terms of richness and clonality, and significantly expanded and contracted clones between pre- and post-therapy samples were identified. What TCRdb holds here is the immuneACCESS table cut down to in-frame rearrangements. Part of the clones is not present; checked against another copy, under half of the missing clones reflect an unresolved V gene, and the others are unexplained. The DNA gave D and trimming, while V, J and clone size come from that table. Here the sample has thousands of clones; roughly 77% occur a single time. About 3.2% of the sample goes to the ten largest clones.

From its cysteine to its phenylalanine, the CDR3 spans 15 amino acids. The CDR3 DNA has 45 bases and is translated from base 1. The junction carries 7 bases between V and J, which are trimmed by 0 bases and 0 bases respectively. CDR1 and CDR2 are read off the germline V gene as LGHNA and YNFKEQ. The sample was tumor tissue, taken after neoadjuvant nivolumab, alone or with ipilimumab, at or shortly before surgery. The source is an adult with non-small cell lung cancer. The chain couples TRBV4-2 to TRBJ2-3; 5 matching bases give a weak D call of TRBD2. The bases are TGTGCCAGCAGCCAAGATAGAGGGAGCACAGATACGCAGTATTTT. Its amino acids are CASSQDRGSTDTQYF.